This T cell receptor beta chain stems from a study of T cell responses to AZD1222 COVID-19 vaccine (dated by TCRdb to the early 2020s). At the level of the whole study: A total of 233 trial participants underwent TCR sequencing, of whom around 200 received two doses of AZD1222 and about 26 received two doses of the MenACWY control vaccine. Enrollment into the trials was organized by age into subgroups of 18-55, 56-69 and 70-plus years, and those subgroups contained roughly 160, 29 and 62 TCR-sequenced participants, respectively. The paper's findings and limits, for the study overall: Because no day 14 peak-response samples were available, the repertoires could be characterized only after the peak T cell response. Conclusions about previously exposed vaccinees were limited because only a handful of AZD1222 recipients were SARS-CoV-2 seropositive at baseline. Epitopes outside the regions mutated in the B.1.351 and B.1.1.7 variants were reportedly recognized by nearly half of the unique spike-specific TCRs. CD4 TCRs associated with the vaccine covered the entire spike protein, and the dominant responses were in regions 160-218 and 743-854. Most participants were white British and females outnumbered males, and the authors suggested that clonal diversity may have been underestimated. After two AZD1222 doses, spike-specific TCR breadth and depth were significantly higher than at day 0 and than in MenACWY recipients. The 56-69-year group was small, and its depth increase did not reach significance, likely because of low power.

CDR1 is given as LNHDA and CDR2 as SQIVND, both from the germline V gene (reference sequence). V loses 6 bases, J loses 3 bases, and the germline ends lie 12 bases apart. There are 14 amino acids in the CDR3, from cysteine to phenylalanine inclusive. The DNA shown is the 42-base CDR3, in frame from base 1. This clone came up once. Its antigen target is currently unknown. It has no much larger one-base neighbor in the sample; base qualities were not kept. The CDR3 regions of human TCRbeta chains were analyzed by immunosequencing. From the authors' description of their analysis: Repertoire TCRs were checked for matches against a reference library of SARS-CoV-2-specific TCRs that had been generated using the MIRA antigen-specificity platform. Breadth meant the fraction of unique TCRs that were SARS-CoV-2-associated, whereas depth meant the fraction of total T cells that were SARS-CoV-2-associated. Using the MIRA data, each spike-specific TCR was assigned both to the spike region to which the TCR was reactive and to a CD4 or CD8 class. Log10-transformed breadth and depth values were compared by one-way ANOVA with Sidak's multiple comparisons tests. TCRdb stores this immuneACCESS table with in-frame sequences only. Part of the clones is absent; in the studies checked, under half of the shortfall reflects unresolved V genes, and no reason is known for the rest. Clonal size and the V and J genes are those of that table, whereas D and trimming came from the DNA. Here the sample has about 160,000 clones; just over 90% occur a single time. The top ten constitute approximately 0.98% of the sample.

Read against the paper, the sample's time point label means: about 28 days (+/-7) after the second vaccine dose. Because spike-specific TCR depth and breadth did not differ between the two schedules, AZD1222 recipients who got a second dose at roughly 4 weeks were pooled with those who got a second dose at roughly 12 weeks. Vaccinee samples came from UK trials COV001 and COV002, including a single-blind randomized controlled phase 2/3 trial of AZD1222 (ChAdOx1 nCoV-19) in healthy adults. Trial participant PBMC samples were collected at day 0 and day 28 after the second dose for TCRbeta chain sequencing.

This TCR was sampled from an adult who received the AZD1222 COVID-19 vaccine. The source was peripheral blood, collected 28 days after the second AZD1222 dose. The chain is assembled from TRBV19 and TRBJ2-1; TRBD1 is possibly the D segment (6 matching bases). The CDR3 here reads CASRGTPNYNEQFF. Here is the DNA: TGTGCCAGTAGAGGGACACCTAACTACAATGAGCAGTTCTTC.